The source of this TCR beta chain is a study of blood T cells in healthy people across ages. Alongside a J-beta primer mix, a sample-barcoded 5' primer served in a second PCR lasting about 6 to 12 cycles. TCRdb reprocessed the 5' RACE reads with MiXCR, giving one entry per CDR3 protein. The sample has over a million distinct CDR3 sequences, roughly 64% seen once; the top ten hold over 6.5%. V dropped 5 bases and J dropped 3 bases, with 17 bases sitting between them. CDR3 length: 15 residues. Germline V gene lookup returns CDR1 MNHEY and CDR2 SVGAGI. This TCR derives from a young man in good health. Sequencing was carried out using blood. The V call is TRBV6-5, the J call TRBJ2-7; D is possibly TRBD1 (6 bases). Here the CDR3 DNA reads TGTGCCAGCAGTCGCAACAGGGTGGCCCTCTACGAGCAGTACTTC. It encodes CASSRNRVALYEQYF.